This entry lists 8 T cell receptor beta chains sequenced from one sample in a study of cytomegalovirus exposure and HLA in healthy donors. In the PCR, 60 Vbeta and 13 Jbeta primers were used. The table came from immunoSEQ multiplex PCR; TCRdb's copy has only in-frame clones and leaves some out. The sample holds approximately 130,000 clones; roughly 9% are singletons and the top ten take 5.5% to 7.5%. The sequenced sample was PBMCs. Every receptor here comes from a middle-aged woman in good health and CMV-seropositive.

As for this clone: It may be a read error: a sequence one base away is much more abundant. The genes are TRBV29-1 and TRBJ2-3, with TRBD1 identical over 7 bases. The germline CDR1 and CDR2 sequences are SQVTM and ANQGSEA. The CDR3 length is 16 residues. Losses at the gene ends were 6 bases for V and 4 bases for J; bases not matched to a gene: 16. The CDR3 DNA sequence: TGCAGCGTCGGGAAAGGGGAAAGGGGGCTGTCAGATACGCAGTATTTT. This translates into CSVGKGERGLSDTQYF.

The V and J genes are TRBV11-1 and TRBJ2-5; 9 bases are shared with TRBD1. CDR1 SGHAT and CDR2 FQDESV come from the germline V gene (reference sequence). The CDR3 covers 14 residues. Trimming cost V 3 bases and J 5 bases; bases outside gene matches: 4. CDR3 sequence: CASSFYRGLETQYF. DNA for the CDR3: TGTGCCAGCAGCTTCTACAGGGGGCTGGAGACCCAGTACTTC.

This clone was seen only a few times. V and J are TRBV30 and TRBJ2-2; perhaps TRBD2 as D (7 bases). From germline, CDR1 is GTSNPN and CDR2 SVGIG (reference sequence). V shed 2 bases and J shed 7 bases, with 14 bases lying between them. The CDR3 runs to 14 residues. CDR3 sequence (DNA): TGTGCCTGGAGTAAGGGGGGGGAGAACGGGGAGCTGTTTTTT. Translated: CAWSKGGENGELFF.

The chain couples TRBV5-4 to TRBJ2-4; TRBD2 might be the D (7 bases). Germline CDR1 SGHNT, CDR2 YYREEE (reference sequence). Trimming shortened V by 3 bases and J by 3 bases, and 22 bases separated the two germline ends. This CDR3 spans 18 amino acids. The CDR3 loop reads CASSSERGGGRGKNIQYF. In nucleotides, the CDR3 is TGTGCCAGCAGCTCAGAGAGGGGGGGCGGAAGGGGCAAAAACATTCAGTACTTC.

This clone has only a few counts. The rearrangement uses TRBV6-1 and TRBJ2-1; the D gene is possibly TRBD1 (5 bases). V dropped 5 bases and J dropped 10 bases, with 15 bases sitting between them. The CDR3 has 13 residues. Germline V CDR1 and CDR2: MNHNS, SASEGT. The CDR3 DNA reads as TGTGCCAGCAGTTCCCGGACATCATCCGAGCAGTTCTTC. Amino acid sequence: CASSSRTSSEQFF.

This chain joins TRBV28 and TRBJ2-6; D uncertain. The germline V and J ends were trimmed by 2 bases and 0 bases, with 11 bases remaining between them. The CDR3 covers 17 residues. Germline V gene data show CDR1 as MDHEN and CDR2 as SYDVKM. DNA for the CDR3: TGTGCCAGCAGTTTACGAGATTACCGCTCTGGGGCCAACGTCCTGACTTTC. It encodes CASSLRDYRSGANVLTF.

This clone has only a few counts. The chain uses TRBV10-3 and TRBJ2-7, with D unresolved. The length of the CDR3 is 14 residues. V lost 2 bases and J lost 0, with 8 bases in between. CDR1 and CDR2 (germline): ENHRY, SYGVKD. CDR3 nucleotide sequence: TGTGCCATCAGTGAGGCGGCGGTCTCCTACGAGCAGTACTTC. Its translation: CAISEAAVSYEQYF.

The rearrangement uses TRBV6-1 and TRBJ2-7; 7 nucleotides agree with TRBD2. V shed 7 bases, J shed 2 bases, and the junction held 8 bases outside the gene matches. CDR1 and CDR2 (germline): MNHNS, SASEGT. CDR3 length equals 14 residues. The CDR3 reads CASNLGRGAYEQYF. The CDR3 coding sequence is TGTGCCAGCAACCTTGGACGGGGGGCCTACGAGCAGTACTTC.